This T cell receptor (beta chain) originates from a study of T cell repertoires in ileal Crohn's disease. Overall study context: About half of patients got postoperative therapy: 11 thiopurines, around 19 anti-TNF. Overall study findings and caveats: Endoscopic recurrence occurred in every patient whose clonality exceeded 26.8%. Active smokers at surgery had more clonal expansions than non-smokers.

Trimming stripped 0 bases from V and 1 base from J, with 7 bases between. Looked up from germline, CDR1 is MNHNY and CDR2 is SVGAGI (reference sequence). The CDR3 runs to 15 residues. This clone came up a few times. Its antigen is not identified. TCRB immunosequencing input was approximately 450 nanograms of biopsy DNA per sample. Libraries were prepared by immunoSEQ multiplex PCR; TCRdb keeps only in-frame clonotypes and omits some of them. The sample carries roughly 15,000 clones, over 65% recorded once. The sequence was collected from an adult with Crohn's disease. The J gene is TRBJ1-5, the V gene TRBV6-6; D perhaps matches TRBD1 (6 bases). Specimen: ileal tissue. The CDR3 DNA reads TGTGCCAGCAGTTACTCGAGGGGGAGCAATCAGCCCCAGCATTTT. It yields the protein CASSYSRGSNQPQHF.